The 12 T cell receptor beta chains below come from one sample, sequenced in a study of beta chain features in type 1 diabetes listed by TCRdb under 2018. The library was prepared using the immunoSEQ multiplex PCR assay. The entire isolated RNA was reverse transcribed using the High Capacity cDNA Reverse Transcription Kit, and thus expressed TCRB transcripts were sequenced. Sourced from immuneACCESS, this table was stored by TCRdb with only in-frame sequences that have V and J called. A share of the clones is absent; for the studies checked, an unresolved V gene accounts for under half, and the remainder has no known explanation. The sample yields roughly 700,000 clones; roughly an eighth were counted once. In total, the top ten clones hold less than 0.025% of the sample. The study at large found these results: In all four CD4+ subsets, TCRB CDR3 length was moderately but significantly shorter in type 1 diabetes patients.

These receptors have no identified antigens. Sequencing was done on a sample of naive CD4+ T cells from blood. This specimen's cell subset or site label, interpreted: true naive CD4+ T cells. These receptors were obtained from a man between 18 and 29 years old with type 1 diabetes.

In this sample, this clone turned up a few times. CDR3 region: CASTPSRGRSDTQYF. The DNA of the CDR3 is TGTGCCAGCACCCCATCCCGGGGGAGGTCAGATACGCAGTATTTT. The chain links TRBV7-2 to TRBJ2-3; a weak D match, TRBD2 (6 bases). V gave up 7 bases and J gave up 4 bases, with 18 bases separating them. The germline gives CDR1 SGHTA, CDR2 FQGNSA. CDR3 length equals 15 residues.

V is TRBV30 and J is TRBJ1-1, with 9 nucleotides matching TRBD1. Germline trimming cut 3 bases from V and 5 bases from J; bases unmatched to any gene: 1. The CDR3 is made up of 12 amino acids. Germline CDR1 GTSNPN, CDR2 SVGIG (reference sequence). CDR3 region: CAWRTGGTEAFF. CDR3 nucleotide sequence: TGTGCCTGGAGGACAGGGGGAACTGAAGCTTTCTTT.

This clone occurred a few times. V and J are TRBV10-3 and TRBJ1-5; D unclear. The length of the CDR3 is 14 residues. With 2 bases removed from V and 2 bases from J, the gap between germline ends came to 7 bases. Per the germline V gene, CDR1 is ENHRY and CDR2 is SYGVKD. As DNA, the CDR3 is TGTGCCATCAGTGAGGGGGAGCGCAATCAGCCCCAGCATTTT. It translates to CAISEGERNQPQHF.

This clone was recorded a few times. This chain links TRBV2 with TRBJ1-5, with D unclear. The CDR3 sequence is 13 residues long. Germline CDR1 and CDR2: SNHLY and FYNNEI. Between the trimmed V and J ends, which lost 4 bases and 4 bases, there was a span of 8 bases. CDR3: CASSGEGNQPQHF. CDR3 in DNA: TGTGCCAGCAGTGGAGAAGGAAATCAGCCCCAGCATTTT.

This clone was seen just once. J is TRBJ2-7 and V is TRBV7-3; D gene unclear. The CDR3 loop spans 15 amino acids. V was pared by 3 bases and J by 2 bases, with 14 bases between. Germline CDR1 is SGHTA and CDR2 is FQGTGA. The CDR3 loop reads CASSFSSAGPYEQYF. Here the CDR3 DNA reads TGTGCCAGCAGCTTTTCGTCCGCCGGACCCTACGAGCAGTACTTC.

The CDR3 DNA reads TGCGCCAGCAGCCGGACTAGCGGCACCTACGAGCAGTACTTC. This gives the protein CASSRTSGTYEQYF. The rearrangement uses TRBV4-1 and TRBJ2-7; 10 nucleotides match TRBD2. From germline, CDR1 is MGHRA and CDR2 YSYEKL. CDR3 size: 14 residues. V lost 4 bases and J lost 2; bases outside the gene matches: 2.

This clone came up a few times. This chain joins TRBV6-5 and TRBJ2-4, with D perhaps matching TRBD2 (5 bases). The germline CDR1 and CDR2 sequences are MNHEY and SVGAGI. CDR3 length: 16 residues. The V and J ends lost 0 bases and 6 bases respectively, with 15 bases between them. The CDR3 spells CASSYSGDRGRNIQYF. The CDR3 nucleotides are TGTGCCAGCAGTTACTCGGGTGACCGAGGGAGAAACATTCAGTACTTC.

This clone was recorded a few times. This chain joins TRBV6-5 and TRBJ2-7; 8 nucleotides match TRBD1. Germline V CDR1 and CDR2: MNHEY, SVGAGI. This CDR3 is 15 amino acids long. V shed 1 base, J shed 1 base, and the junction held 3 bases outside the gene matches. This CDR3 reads CASSYLGQGSYEQYF. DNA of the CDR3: TGTGCCAGCAGTTACTTAGGACAGGGATCCTACGAGCAGTACTTC.

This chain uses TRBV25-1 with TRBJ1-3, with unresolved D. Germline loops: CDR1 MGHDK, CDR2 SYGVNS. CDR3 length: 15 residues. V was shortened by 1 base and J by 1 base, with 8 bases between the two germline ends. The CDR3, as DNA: TGTGCCAGCAGTGAATGGGCAAGTTCTGGAAACACCATATATTTT. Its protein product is CASSEWASSGNTIYF.

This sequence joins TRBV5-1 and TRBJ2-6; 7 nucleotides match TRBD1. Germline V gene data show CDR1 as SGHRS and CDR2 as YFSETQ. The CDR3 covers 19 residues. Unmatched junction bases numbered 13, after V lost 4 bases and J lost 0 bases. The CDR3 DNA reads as TGCGCCAGCAGCATACAACCGGGACAGTCGTTCTCTGGGGCCAACGTCCTGACTTTC. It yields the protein CASSIQPGQSFSGANVLTF.

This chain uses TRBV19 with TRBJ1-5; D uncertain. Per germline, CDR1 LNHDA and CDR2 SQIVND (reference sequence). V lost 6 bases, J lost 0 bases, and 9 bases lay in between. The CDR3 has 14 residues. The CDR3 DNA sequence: TGTGCCAGTAGGGAGCCGAATAGCAATCAGCCCCAGCATTTT. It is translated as CASREPNSNQPQHF. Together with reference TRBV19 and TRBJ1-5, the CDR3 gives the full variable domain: DGGITQSPKYLFRKEGQNVTLSCEQNLNHDAMYWYRQDPGQGLRLIYYSQIVNDFQKGDIAEGYSVSREKKESFPLTVTSAQKNPTAFYLCASREPNSNQPQHFGDGTRLSIL.

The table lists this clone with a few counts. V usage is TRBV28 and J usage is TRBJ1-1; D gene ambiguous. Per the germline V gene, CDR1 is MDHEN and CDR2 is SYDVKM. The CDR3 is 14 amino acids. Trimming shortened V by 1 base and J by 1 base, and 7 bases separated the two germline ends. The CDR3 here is CASSLSVPNTEAFF. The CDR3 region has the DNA TGTGCCAGCAGTTTATCGGTCCCGAACACTGAAGCTTTCTTT.